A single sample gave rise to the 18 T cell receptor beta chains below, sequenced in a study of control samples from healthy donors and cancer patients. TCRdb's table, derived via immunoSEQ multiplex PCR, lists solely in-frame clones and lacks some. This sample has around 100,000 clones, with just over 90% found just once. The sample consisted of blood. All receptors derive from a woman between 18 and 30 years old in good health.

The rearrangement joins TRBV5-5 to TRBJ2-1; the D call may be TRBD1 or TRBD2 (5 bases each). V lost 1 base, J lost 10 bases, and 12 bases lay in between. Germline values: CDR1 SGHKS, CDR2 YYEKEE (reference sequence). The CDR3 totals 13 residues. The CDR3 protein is CASSLIGAAEQFF. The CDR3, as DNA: TGTGCCAGCAGCTTGATCGGGGCGGCGGAGCAGTTCTTC.

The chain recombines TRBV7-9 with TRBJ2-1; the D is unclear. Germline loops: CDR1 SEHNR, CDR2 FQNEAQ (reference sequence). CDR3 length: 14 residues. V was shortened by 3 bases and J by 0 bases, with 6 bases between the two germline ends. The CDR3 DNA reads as TGTGCCAGCAGCTTCGGTAGCTCCTACAATGAGCAGTTCTTC. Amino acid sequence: CASSFGSSYNEQFF.

For the CDR3, the DNA is TGCGCCAGCAGCGGGGGCGGGGACAGGGGATCCTACGAGCAGTACTTC. Protein product: CASSGGGDRGSYEQYF. V usage is TRBV5-1 and J usage is TRBJ2-7; the match to TRBD1 covers 10 bases. Germline lookup yields CDR1 SGHRS and CDR2 YFSETQ. This CDR3 is built from 16 residues. V trimming: 4 bases; J trimming: 1 base; junction bases outside the gene matches: 8.

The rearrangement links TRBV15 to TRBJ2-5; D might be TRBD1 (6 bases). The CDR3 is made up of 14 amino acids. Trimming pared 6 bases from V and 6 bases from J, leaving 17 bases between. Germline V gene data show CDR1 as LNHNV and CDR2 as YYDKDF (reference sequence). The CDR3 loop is CATSGTSTAQTQYF. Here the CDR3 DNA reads TGTGCCACCAGTGGGACATCAACCGCCCAGACCCAGTACTTC.

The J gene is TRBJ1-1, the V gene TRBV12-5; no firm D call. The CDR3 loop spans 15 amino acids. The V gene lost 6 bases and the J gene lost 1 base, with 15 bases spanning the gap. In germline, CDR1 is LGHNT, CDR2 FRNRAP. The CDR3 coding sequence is TGTGCTAGTGGACGATCGGTAGGCGGGAACACTGAAGCTTTCTTT. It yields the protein CASGRSVGGNTEAFF.

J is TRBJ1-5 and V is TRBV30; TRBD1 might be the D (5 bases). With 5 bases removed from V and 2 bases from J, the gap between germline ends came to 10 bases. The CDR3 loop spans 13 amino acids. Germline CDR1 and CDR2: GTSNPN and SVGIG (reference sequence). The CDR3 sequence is CAWGRDGNQPQHF. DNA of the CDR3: TGTGCCTGGGGCAGGGATGGCAATCAGCCCCAGCATTTT.

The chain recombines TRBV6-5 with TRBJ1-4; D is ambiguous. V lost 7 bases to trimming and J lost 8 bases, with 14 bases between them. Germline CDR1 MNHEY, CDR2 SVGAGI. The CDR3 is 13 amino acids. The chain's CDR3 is CASKRESEEKLFF. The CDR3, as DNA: TGTGCCAGCAAAAGGGAGAGCGAAGAAAAACTGTTTTTT.

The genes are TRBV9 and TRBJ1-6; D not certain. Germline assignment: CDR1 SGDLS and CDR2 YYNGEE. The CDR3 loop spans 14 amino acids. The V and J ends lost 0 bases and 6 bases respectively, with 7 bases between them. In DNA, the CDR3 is TGTGCCAGCAGCGTAGAAGAAACTAATTCACCCCTCCACTTT. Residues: CASSVEETNSPLHF.

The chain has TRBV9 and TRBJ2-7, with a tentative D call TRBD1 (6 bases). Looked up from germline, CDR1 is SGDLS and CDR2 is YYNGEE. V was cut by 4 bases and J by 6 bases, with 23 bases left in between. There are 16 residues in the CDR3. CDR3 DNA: TGTGCCAGCAGCTTAACGACCGGGACCCCACAGGGCGAGCAGTACTTC. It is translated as CASSLTTGTPQGEQYF.

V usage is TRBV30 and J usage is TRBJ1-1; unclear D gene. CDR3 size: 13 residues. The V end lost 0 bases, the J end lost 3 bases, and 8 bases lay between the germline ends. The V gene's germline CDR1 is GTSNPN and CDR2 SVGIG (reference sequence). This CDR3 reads CAWSVNDDTEAFF. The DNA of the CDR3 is TGTGCCTGGAGTGTAAACGACGACACTGAAGCTTTCTTT.

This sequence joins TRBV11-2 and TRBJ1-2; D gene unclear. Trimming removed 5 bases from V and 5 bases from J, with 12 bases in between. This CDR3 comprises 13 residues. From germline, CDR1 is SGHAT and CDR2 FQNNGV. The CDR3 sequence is CASSPVGLYGYTF. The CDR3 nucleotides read TGTGCCAGCAGCCCCGTGGGGTTGTATGGCTACACCTTC.

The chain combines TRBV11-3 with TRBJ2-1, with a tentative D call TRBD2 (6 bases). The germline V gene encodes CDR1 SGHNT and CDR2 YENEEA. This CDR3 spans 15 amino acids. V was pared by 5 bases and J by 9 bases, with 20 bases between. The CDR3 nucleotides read TGTGCCAGCAGCCCACACGGCGGGGCGGGGACTGAGCAGTTCTTC. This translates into CASSPHGGAGTEQFF.

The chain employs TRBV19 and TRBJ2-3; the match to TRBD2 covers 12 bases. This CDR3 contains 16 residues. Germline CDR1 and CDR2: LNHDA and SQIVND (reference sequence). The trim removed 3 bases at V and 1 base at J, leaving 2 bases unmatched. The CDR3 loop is CASSMTSGRRTDTQYF. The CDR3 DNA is TGTGCCAGTAGTATGACTAGCGGGAGACGCACAGATACGCAGTATTTT.

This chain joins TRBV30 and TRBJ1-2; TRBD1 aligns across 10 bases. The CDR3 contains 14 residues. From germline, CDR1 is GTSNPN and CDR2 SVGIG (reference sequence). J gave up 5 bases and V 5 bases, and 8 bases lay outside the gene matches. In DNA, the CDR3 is TGTGCCTGGGGGCCGGGACAGGGGATGTATGGCTACACCTTC. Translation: CAWGPGQGMYGYTF.

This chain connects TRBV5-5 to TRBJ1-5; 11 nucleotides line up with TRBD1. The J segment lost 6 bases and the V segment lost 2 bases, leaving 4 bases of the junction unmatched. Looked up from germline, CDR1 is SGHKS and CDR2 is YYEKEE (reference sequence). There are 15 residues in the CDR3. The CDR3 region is CASSLIGQGAQPQHF. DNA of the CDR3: TGTGCCAGCAGCTTAATCGGACAGGGGGCTCAGCCCCAGCATTTT.

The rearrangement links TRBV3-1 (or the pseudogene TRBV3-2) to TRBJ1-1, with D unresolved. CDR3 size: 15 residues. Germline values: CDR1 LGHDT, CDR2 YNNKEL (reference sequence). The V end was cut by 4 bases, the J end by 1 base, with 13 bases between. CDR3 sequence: CASSRNTLANTEAFF. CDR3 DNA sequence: TGTGCCAGCAGCCGTAACACCCTGGCGAACACTGAAGCTTTCTTT.

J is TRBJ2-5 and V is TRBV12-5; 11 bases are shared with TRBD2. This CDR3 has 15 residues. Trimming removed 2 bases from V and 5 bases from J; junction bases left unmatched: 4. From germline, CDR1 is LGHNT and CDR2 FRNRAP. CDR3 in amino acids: CASGLSTSGKETQYF. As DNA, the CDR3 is TGTGCTAGTGGTTTGTCGACTAGCGGGAAGGAGACCCAGTACTTC.

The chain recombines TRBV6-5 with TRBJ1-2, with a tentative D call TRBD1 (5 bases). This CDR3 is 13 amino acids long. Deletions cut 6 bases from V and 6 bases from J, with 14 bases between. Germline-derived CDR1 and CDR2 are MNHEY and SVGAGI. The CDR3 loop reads CASRSWGFDGYTF. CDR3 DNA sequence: TGTGCCAGCAGGTCTTGGGGCTTTGATGGCTACACCTTC.